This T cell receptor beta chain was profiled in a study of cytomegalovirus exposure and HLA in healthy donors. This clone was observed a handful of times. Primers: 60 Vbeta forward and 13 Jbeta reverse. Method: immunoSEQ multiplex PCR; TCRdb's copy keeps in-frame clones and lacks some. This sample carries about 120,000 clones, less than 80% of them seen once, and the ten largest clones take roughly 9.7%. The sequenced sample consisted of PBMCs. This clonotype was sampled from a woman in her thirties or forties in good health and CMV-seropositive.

The CDR3 DNA sequence: TGTGCCAGCACTGCAGGGCGAGATAGCAATCAGCCCCAGCATTTT. Amino acids: CASTAGRDSNQPQHF. J is TRBJ1-5 and V is TRBV6-5; tentatively, D is TRBD1 (5 bases). Looked up from germline, CDR1 is MNHEY and CDR2 is SVGAGI. CDR3 size: 15 residues. V was shortened by 7 bases and J by 0 bases, with 13 bases between the two germline ends.